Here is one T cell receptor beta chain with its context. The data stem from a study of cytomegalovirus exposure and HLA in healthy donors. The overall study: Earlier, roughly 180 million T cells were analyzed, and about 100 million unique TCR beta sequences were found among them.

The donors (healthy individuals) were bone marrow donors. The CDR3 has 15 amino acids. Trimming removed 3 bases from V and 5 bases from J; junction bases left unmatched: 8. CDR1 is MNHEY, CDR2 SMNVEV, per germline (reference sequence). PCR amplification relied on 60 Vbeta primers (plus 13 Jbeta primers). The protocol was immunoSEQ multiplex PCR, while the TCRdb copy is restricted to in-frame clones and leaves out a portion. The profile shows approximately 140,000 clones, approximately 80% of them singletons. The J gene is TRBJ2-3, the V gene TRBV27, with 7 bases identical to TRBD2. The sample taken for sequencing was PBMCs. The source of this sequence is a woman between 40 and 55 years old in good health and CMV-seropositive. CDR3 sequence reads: CASSFRRERGDTQYF. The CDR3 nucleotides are TGTGCCAGCAGTTTTCGGCGGGAGAGGGGAGATACGCAGTATTTT.